This T cell receptor beta chain emerged from a study of Ad26.COV2.S vaccination and SARS-CoV-2 variants (dated by TCRdb to 2020 to 2023). With regard to the full study: Donors in the vaccine arm were drawn from COV1001, a phase I-IIa trial of Ad26.COV2.S in healthy adults that was multicentre, randomized, double-blind and placebo-controlled. Ad26.COV2.S was administered intramuscularly at 5 x 10^10 or 1 x 10^11 viral particles, either as a single shot or as two shots given 56 days apart. The specificity and breadth of SARS-CoV-2-reactive T cell receptors after Ad26.COV2.S vaccination were assessed by TCRbeta repertoire sequencing. Trial participants were randomized into five groups of five, in which low-dose or high-dose Ad26.COV2.S was given once or twice, or placebo was given on both occasions. Throughout the experiments and outcome assessment, investigators stayed blinded to trial group allocation. The TCR-sequenced set comprised approximately 32 samples: about 19 Ad26.COV2.S vaccine recipients, 5 placebo recipients and 8 SARS-CoV-2 convalescent individuals. Summary of the overall study and its limitations: The study was not powered to compare responses between vaccine doses or regimens. Spike-specific TCR breadth was higher in Ad26.COV2.S recipients than in placebo recipients (P = 0.0014). Substantial breadth of spike-specific CD8+ and CD4+ T cell responses was reported after vaccination. Comparable non-spike TCR breadth was observed between vaccine and placebo recipients, consistent with only spike being contained in the vaccine. It was noted by the authors that total T cell responses may have been underestimated by the TCR breadth and depth analyses.

TCRbeta CDR3 regions were sequenced with the immunoSEQ Assay. After extraction, genomic DNA underwent amplification by bias-controlled multiplex PCR, followed by high-throughput sequencing. The study's processing was this. To quantify the absolute abundance of every unique TCRbeta CDR3 region, sequences were collapsed and filtered. T cell fraction was estimated by normalizing TCRbeta template counts to usable DNA, with usable DNA measured through amplification of reference genes found in all nucleated cells. Repertoire TCRs were annotated as SARS-CoV-2-specific when V gene, CDR3 amino acid sequence and J gene were exactly matched to a known reactive TCR set. The reference SARS-CoV-2 TCR set was derived from MIRA and filtered for enrichment in COVID-19-positive ImmuneCODE repertoires, a step that removed public or cross-reactive TCRs. Drawing on the MIRA antigens, annotated TCRs were analysed further at the level of specific ORF or position within ORF. Breadth was defined as annotated unique rearrangements over total unique productive rearrangements; depth was the summed frequency of those rearrangements. Two-sided Wilcoxon rank-sum tests were used to compare TCR breadth between groups. As stored in TCRdb, this immuneACCESS dataset retains in-frame rearrangements with V and J assigned. A fraction of the clones does not appear; measured against another copy, unresolved V genes explain less than half of the discrepancy, and the remainder lacks a known reason. The DNA was the basis for D and trimming; V, J and clone size are from that table. This sample gives some 480,000 clones in total; approximately 90% of them show up just once. The ten largest clones represent about 13% of the sample.

In the case of this clone: Its recognized antigen is unknown. Base qualities are missing; no much larger clone stands one base away.

For this chain, trimming is 4 bases at the V end and 6 bases at the J end, and the number of junction bases without a gene match is 6. The CDR3 contains 13 residues, cysteine and phenylalanine counted. Only CDR3 DNA remains: 39 bases, in frame from the first base. From a lookup of the germline V gene, CDR1 and CDR2 are SQVTM and ANQGSEA. This specimen's treatment or condition label, per the study, means: some 19 received Ad26.COV2.S at low or high dose, single or two shots; about five received placebo; per-sample allocation not given. For vaccine and placebo recipients, the sequenced repertoires came from samples collected on day 63 after the first injection. Cohort 1b enrolled about 25 adults aged 18-55 years at a single site in Boston, USA, between 29 July and 7 August 2020. Ad26.COV2.S was a replication-incompetent adenovirus type 26 vector that expressed a prefusion-stabilized SARS-CoV-2 spike protein derived from the original Wuhan strain.

The source of this sequence is a person aged 18-60 years who received the Ad26.COV2.S COVID-19 vaccine or a placebo. The sample here was peripheral blood, taken in a trial of Ad26.COV2.S vaccine versus placebo. In this chain, TRBV29-1 is recombined with TRBJ2-7, with TRBD2 matching 10 junction bases. Here the CDR3 is given as CSVVPSGSSEQYF. The DNA sequence reads TGCAGCGTTGTGCCTAGCGGGAGCTCCGAGCAGTACTTC.